This T cell receptor (beta chain) derives from a study of blood T cell repertoires in COVID-19. Study-wide context: COVID-19 samples, acute and convalescent, were from the United States, Italy and Spain. The cDNA or gDNA used as material had been derived from T cells, B-cell-depleted T cells, or PBMCs.

As processed by the authors: Estimates of nucleated cell counts were drawn from the amplification of reference gene primers. Sequencing used immunoSEQ multiplex PCR; TCRdb keeps in-frame clones, though not all of them. That table gives V, J and clone size, and the DNA gave D and trimming. The sample lists a few hundred thousand clones, approximately 83% occurring once. The material sequenced was peripheral blood. The source is a woman in her 30s who had recovered from COVID-19.

The CDR3 coding sequence is TGTGCCAGCAGTTTAGTGCCGGGGACCTACGAGCAGTACTTC. It codes for CASSLVPGTYEQYF. The rearrangement uses TRBV28 and TRBJ2-7, with D tentatively TRBD2 (5 bases). The CDR3 length is 14 residues. The V gene lost 2 bases and the J gene lost 2 bases, with 10 bases spanning the gap. Germline V gene data show CDR1 as MDHEN and CDR2 as SYDVKM.